The clone carrying this T cell receptor (beta chain) was picked up a small number of times. These data come from a study of CD8 T cells in ankylosing spondylitis. A single record per CDR3 protein comes from TCRdb applying MiXCR to the 5' RACE reads. The sample records about 250,000 distinct CDR3 sequences, roughly a third being singletons. This CDR3 contains 13 residues. V lost 2 bases and J lost 8, with 12 bases in between. CDR1 and CDR2 (germline): ENHRY, SYGVKD. Specimen: blood, either unsorted or a sorted T cell fraction (not recorded which). The chain has TRBV10-3 and TRBJ1-2; no clear D gene. The TCR sequence derives from a male donor with ankylosing spondylitis or in good health (not recorded which). CDR3: CAISEEGNGGYTF. The CDR3 DNA reads as TGTGCCATCAGTGAGGAGGGCAACGGGGGCTACACCTTC.